This T cell receptor (beta chain) was documented in a study of cytomegalovirus exposure and HLA in healthy donors. Broader study findings: The productive fraction for most TCR beta V segments was about 90% or about 30% in an earlier analysis.

The primer mix had 60 Vbeta and 13 Jbeta primers. Profiled with immunoSEQ multiplex PCR; TCRdb holds only in-frame clones, not every one. In the table there are 90,000 to 100,000 clones, roughly three quarters of which are singletons. In regard to this clone: Its antigen is as yet unknown.

The receptor's source is a man aged 35-49 years in good health and CMV-seronegative. The sequencing sample was made of PBMCs.

The CDR3 sequence: CASSLNPIEGQPQHF. CDR3 nucleotides: TGCGCCAGCAGCTTGAACCCGATCGAGGGACAGCCCCAGCATTTT. The genes are TRBV5-1 and TRBJ1-5; no clear D gene. V lost 1 base to trimming and J lost 7 bases, with 15 bases between them. CDR3 length: 15 amino acids. CDR1 and CDR2 (germline): SGHRS, YFSETQ. Based on the CDR3 plus reference TRBV5-1 and TRBJ1-5, the full variable domain is KAGVTQTPRYLIKTRGQQVTLSCSPISGHRSVSWYQQTPGQGLQFLFEYFSETQRNKGNFPGRFSGRQFSNSRSEMNVSTLELGDSALYLCASSLNPIEGQPQHFGDGTRLSIL.